This T cell receptor beta chain emerged from a study of T cell responses to AZD1222 COVID-19 vaccine. Data came from immunoSEQ multiplex PCR; TCRdb stores just in-frame clones and leaves some out. The table lists 70,000 to 95,000 clones, roughly 86% of them singletons. Study-wide findings and caveats: Unmutated regions of variants are reportedly targeted by nearly half of spike-specific TCRs.

A note on this clone: Its matching antigen is unknown.

The receptor's source is an adult in good health. This specimen consisted of peripheral blood, obtained on day 0 of MenACWY control vaccination.

The CDR3 region is CASLLGTDTQYF. Written as DNA, the CDR3 is TGTGCCAGCCTACTAGGAACAGATACGCAGTATTTT. The J gene is TRBJ2-3, the V gene TRBV5-5; tentative D call: TRBD2 (5 bases). Between the trimmed V and J ends, which lost 7 bases and 3 bases, there was a span of 9 bases. CDR1 and CDR2 from the germline V gene are SGHKS and YYEKEE (reference sequence). The CDR3 covers 12 residues.